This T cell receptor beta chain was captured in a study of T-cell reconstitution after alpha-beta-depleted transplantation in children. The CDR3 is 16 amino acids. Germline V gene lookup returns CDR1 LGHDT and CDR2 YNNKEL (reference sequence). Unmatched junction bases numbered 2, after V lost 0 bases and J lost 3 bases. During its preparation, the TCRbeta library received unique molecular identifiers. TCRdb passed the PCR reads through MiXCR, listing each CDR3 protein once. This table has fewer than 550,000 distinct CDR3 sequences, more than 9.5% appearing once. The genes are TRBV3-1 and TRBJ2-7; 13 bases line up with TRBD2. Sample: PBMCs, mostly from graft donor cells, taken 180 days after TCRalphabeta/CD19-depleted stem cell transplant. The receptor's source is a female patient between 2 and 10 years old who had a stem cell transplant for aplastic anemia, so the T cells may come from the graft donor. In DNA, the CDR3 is TGTGCCAGCAGCCAAGATGGGACTAGCGGGATCTACGAGCAGTACTTC. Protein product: CASSQDGTSGIYEQYF.